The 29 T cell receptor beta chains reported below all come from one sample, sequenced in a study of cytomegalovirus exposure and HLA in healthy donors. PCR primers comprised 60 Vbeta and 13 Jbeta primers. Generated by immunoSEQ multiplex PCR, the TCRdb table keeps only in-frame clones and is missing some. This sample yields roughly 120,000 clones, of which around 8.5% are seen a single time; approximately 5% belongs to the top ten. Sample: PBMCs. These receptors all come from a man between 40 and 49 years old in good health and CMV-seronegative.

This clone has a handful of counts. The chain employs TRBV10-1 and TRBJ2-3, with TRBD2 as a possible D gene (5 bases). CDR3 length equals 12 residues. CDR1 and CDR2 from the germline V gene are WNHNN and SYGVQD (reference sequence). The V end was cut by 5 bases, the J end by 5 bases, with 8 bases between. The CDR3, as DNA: TGCGCCAGCAGTCGGACTTTAGATACGCAGTATTTT. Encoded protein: CASSRTLDTQYF.

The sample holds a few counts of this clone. Here the CDR3 DNA reads TGTGCCACCAAGTTAGACAGGGCCTCTGGAAACACCATATATTTT. Protein product: CATKLDRASGNTIYF. The chain combines TRBV15 with TRBJ1-3, with 7 bases matching TRBD1. The CDR3 loop spans 15 amino acids. CDR1 LNHNV and CDR2 YYDKDF come from the germline V gene (reference sequence). Trimming at V came to 7 bases and at J to 0 bases, leaving 6 bases not matched to a gene.

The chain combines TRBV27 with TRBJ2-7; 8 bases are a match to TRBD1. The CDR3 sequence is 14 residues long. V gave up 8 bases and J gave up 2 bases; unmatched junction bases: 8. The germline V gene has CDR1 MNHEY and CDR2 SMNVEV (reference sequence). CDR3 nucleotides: TGTGCCAGCTCTCGGACAGGGAGTCCCTACGAGCAGTACTTC. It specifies CASSRTGSPYEQYF.

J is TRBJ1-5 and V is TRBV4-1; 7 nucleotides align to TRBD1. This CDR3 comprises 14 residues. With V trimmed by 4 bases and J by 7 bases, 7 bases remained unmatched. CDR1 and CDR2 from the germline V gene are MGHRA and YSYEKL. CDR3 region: CASSPQQGGQPQHF. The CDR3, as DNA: TGCGCCAGCAGCCCCCAGCAGGGGGGACAGCCCCAGCATTTT.

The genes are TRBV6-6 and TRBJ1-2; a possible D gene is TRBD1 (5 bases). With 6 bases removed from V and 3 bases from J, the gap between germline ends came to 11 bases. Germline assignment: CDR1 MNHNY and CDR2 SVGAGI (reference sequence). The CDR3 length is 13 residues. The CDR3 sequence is CASRVGRDYGYTF. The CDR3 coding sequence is TGTGCCAGCAGAGTAGGCAGGGACTATGGCTACACCTTC.

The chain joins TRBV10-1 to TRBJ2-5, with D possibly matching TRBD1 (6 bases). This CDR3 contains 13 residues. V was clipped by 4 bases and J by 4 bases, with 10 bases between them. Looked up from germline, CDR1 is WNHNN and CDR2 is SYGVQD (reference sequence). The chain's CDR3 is CASSAGRGETQYF. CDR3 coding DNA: TGCGCCAGCAGTGCTGGCAGGGGAGAGACCCAGTACTTC.

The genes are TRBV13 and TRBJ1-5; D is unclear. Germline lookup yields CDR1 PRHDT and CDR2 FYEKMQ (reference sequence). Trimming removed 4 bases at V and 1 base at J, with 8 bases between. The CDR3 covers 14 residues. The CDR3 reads CASSSGRSNQPQHF. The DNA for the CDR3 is TGTGCCAGCAGCTCGGGGAGGAGCAATCAGCCCCAGCATTTT.

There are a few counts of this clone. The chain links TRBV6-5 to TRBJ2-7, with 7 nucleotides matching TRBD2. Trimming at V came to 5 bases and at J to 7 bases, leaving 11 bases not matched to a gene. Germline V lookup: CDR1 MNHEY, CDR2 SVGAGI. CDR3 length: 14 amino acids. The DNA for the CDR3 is TGTGCCAGCAGTGTAGGGAGGGGCACGGGGGAGCAGTACTTC. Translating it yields CASSVGRGTGEQYF.

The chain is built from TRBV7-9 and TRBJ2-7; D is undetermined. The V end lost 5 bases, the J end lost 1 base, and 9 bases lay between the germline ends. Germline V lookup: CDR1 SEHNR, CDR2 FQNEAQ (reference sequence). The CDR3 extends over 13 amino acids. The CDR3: CASSPFLSYEQYF. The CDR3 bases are TGTGCCAGCAGCCCCTTTTTATCCTACGAGCAGTACTTC.

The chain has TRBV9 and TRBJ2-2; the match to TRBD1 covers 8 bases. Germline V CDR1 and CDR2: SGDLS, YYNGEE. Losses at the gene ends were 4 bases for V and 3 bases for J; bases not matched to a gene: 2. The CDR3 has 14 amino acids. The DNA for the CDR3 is TGTGCCAGCAGCTCACAGGGGGACACCGGGGAGCTGTTTTTT. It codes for CASSSQGDTGELFF.

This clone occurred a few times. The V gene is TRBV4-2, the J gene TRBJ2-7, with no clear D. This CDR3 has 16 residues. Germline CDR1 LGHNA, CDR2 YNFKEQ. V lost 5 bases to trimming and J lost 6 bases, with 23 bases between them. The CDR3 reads CASSIRREAAVFEQYF. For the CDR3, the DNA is TGTGCCAGCAGCATAAGAAGAGAGGCTGCTGTTTTCGAGCAGTACTTC.

CDR3 region: CASSTGTFPTDTQYF. The CDR3 DNA reads as TGCGCCAGCAGTACCGGGACTTTCCCCACAGATACGCAGTATTTT. This chain connects TRBV10-1 to TRBJ2-3, with a weak D call TRBD2 (6 bases). The CDR3 extends over 15 amino acids. Per the germline V gene, CDR1 is WNHNN and CDR2 is SYGVQD (reference sequence). V was pared by 5 bases and J by 2 bases, with 14 bases between.

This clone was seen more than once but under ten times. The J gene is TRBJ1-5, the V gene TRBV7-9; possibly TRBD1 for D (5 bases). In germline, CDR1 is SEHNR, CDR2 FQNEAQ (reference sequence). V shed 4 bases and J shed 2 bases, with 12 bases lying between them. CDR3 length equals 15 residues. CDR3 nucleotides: TGTGCCAGCAGCTGGGGGGGAGGCGGCAATCAGCCCCAGCATTTT. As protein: CASSWGGGGNQPQHF.

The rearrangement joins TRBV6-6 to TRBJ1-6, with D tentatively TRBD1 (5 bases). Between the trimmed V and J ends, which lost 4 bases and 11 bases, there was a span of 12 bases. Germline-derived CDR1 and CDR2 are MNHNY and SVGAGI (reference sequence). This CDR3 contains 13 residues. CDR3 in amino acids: CASSLSGRPPLHF. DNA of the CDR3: TGTGCCAGCAGTTTGTCAGGGAGGCCACCCCTCCACTTT.

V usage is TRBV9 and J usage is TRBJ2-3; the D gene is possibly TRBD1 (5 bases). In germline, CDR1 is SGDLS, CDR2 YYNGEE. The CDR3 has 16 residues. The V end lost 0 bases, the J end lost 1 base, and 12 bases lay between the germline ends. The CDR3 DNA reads TGTGCCAGCAGCGTAGGGGCAGGGTGGGGCACAGATACGCAGTATTTT. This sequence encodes CASSVGAGWGTDTQYF.

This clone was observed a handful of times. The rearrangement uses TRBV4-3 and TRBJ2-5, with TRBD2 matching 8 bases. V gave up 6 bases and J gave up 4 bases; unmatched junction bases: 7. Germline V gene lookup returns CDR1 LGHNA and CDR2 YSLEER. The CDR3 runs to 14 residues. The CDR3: CASSFRRGGETQYF. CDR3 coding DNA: TGCGCCAGCAGTTTTAGACGGGGGGGAGAGACCCAGTACTTC.

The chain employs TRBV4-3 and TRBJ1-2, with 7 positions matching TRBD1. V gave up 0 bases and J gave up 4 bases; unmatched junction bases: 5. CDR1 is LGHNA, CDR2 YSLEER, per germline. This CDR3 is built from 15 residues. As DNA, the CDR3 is TGCGCCAGCAGCCAAGAAGGGACAGCCGTCTATGGCTACACCTTC. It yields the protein CASSQEGTAVYGYTF.

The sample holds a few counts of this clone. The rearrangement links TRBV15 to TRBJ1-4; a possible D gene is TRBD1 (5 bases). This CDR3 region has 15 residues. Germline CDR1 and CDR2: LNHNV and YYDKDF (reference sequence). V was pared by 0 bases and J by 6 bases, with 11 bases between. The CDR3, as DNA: TGTGCCACCAGCAGAGAAGGGCAGGGTGATGAAAAACTGTTTTTT. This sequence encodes CATSREGQGDEKLFF.

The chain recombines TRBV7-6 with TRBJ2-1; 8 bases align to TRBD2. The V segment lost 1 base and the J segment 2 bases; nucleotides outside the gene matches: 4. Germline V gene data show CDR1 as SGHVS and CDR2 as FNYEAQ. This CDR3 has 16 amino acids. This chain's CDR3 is CASSLGVGGAYNEQFF. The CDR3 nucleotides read TGTGCCAGCAGCTTAGGTGTCGGGGGGGCCTACAATGAGCAGTTCTTC.

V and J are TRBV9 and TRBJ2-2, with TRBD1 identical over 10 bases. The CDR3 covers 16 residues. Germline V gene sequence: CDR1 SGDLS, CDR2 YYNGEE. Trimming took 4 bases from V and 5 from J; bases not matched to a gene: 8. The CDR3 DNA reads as TGTGCCAGCAGCCAACGCGGGACAGGGGAAACCGGGGAGCTGTTTTTT. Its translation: CASSQRGTGETGELFF.

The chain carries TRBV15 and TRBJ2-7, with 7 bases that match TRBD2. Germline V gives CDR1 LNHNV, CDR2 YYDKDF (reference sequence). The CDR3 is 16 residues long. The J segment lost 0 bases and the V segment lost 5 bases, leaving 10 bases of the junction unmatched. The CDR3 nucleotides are TGTGCCACCAGCCCGGATAGCGGGCTTGGCTCCTACGAGCAGTACTTC. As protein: CATSPDSGLGSYEQYF.

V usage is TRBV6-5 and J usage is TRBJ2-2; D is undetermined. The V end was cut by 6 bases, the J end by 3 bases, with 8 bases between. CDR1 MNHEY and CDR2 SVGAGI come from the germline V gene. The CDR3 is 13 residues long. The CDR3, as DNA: TGTGCCAGCAGAAAACCGGACACCGGGGAGCTGTTTTTT. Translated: CASRKPDTGELFF.

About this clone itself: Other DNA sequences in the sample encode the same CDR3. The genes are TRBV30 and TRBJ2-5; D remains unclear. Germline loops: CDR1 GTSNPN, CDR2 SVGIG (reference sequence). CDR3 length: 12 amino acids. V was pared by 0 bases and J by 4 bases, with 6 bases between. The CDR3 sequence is CAWSVTAETQYF. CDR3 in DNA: TGTGCCTGGAGTGTCACTGCAGAGACCCAGTACTTC.

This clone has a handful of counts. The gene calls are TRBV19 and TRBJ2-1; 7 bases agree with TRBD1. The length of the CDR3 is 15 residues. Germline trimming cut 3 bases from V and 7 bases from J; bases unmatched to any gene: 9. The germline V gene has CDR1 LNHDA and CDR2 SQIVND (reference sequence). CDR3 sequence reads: CASSIGQASLNEQFF. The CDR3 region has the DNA TGTGCCAGTAGTATCGGACAGGCCTCCCTGAATGAGCAGTTCTTC. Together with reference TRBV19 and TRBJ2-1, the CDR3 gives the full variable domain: DGGITQSPKYLFRKEGQNVTLSCEQNLNHDAMYWYRQDPGQGLRLIYYSQIVNDFQKGDIAEGYSVSREKKESFPLTVTSAQKNPTAFYLCASSIGQASLNEQFFGPGTRLTVL.

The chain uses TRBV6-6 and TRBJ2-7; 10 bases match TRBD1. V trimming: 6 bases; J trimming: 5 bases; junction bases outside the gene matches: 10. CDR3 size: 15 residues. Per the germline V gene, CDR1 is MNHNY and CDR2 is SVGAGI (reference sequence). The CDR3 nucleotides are TGTGCCAGCAGGTCCGGACAGGGGGGAGTCGACGAGCAGTACTTC. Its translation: CASRSGQGGVDEQYF.

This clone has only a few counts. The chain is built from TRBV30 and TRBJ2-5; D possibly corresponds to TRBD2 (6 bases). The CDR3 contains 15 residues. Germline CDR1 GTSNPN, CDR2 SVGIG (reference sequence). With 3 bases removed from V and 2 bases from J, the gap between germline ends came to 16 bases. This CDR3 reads CAWSRPGVFQETQYF. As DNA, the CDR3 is TGTGCCTGGAGCCGTCCGGGAGTTTTTCAAGAGACCCAGTACTTC. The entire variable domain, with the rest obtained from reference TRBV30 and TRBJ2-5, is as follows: SQTIHQWPATLVQPVGSPLSLECTVEGTSNPNLYWYRQAAGRGLQLLFYSVGIGQISSEVPQNLSASRPQDRQFILSSKKLLLSDSGFYLCAWSRPGVFQETQYFGPGTRLLVL.

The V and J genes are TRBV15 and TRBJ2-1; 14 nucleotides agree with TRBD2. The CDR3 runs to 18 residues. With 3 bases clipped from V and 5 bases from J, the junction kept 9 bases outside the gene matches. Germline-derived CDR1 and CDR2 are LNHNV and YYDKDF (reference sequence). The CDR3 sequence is CATSSEWTSGGKHNEQFF. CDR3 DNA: TGTGCCACCAGCAGTGAATGGACTAGCGGGGGGAAACACAATGAGCAGTTCTTC.

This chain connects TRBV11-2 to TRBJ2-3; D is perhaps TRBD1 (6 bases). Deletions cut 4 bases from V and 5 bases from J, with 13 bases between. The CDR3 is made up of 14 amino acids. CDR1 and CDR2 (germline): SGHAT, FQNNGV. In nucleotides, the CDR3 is TGTGCCAGCAGCTATACAGGGTTTGGAGATACGCAGTATTTT. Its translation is CASSYTGFGDTQYF.

In DNA, the CDR3 is TGTGCCAGCAGCTTAGGATATAGTTTGAATGAGCAGTTCTTC. Translating it yields CASSLGYSLNEQFF. The chain is built from TRBV7-8 and TRBJ2-1; D unclear. Germline CDR1 and CDR2: SGHVS and FQNEAQ. This CDR3 comprises 14 residues. The germline V and J ends were trimmed by 1 base and 7 bases, with 11 bases remaining between them. The full variable domain, with the rest looked up from reference TRBV7-8 and TRBJ2-1, is GAGVSQSPRYKVAKRGQDVALRCDPISGHVSLFWYQQALGQGPEFLTYFQNEAQLDKSGLPSDRFFAERPEGSVSTLKIQRTQQEDSAVYLCASSLGYSLNEQFFGPGTRLTVL.